This TCR beta chain was identified in a study of beta chain features in type 1 diabetes. Whole-study findings and limits: PCR could preferentially amplify shorter templates, alike in patients and controls. Moderate but significant shortening of TCRB CDR3s was recorded in all four CD4+ subsets from Type 1 diabetes patients.

As for this clone: Its matching antigen is unknown.

Investigators reverse transcribed all isolated RNA, so they sequenced expressed TCRB transcripts. Only in-frame clones appear in the TCRdb table, and some are missing; sequencing was by immunoSEQ multiplex PCR. Of under 500,000 clones in the sample, approximately 28% were seen once. CDR1 and CDR2 (germline): SGHTA, FQGNSA. J gave up 2 bases and V 5 bases, and 6 bases lay outside the gene matches. This CDR3 contains 17 residues. V gene TRBV7-2 combines with J gene TRBJ2-4; 13 nucleotides agree with TRBD2. Sequenced material: naive CD4+ T cells from blood. This clonotype was obtained from a man aged 18 to 35 in good health. CDR3 protein: CASSAGTSGITKNIQYF. CDR3 coding DNA: TGTGCCAGCAGCGCCGGGACTAGCGGGATAACCAAAAACATTCAGTACTTC.